This TCR beta chain came from a study of identical twins. Healthy Caucasians provided all donations. Whole-study results and caveats: Cord blood beta clonotypes present at high abundance carried fewer insertions; no such pattern appeared in memory repertoires.

Each CDR3 protein is one row after TCRdb ran MiXCR on the 5' RACE reads. The sample includes around 480,000 distinct CDR3 sequences, 12% to 15% of them seen just once. In its sample, this clonotype was seen a few times. As yet, its antigen is unknown. These same records also appear under a second study, on yellow fever vaccine responses in identical twins.

This TCR came from a woman younger than 30 in good health. What was sequenced was CD4+ T cells sorted from blood.

The CDR3 DNA is TGTGCCAGCAAAACAGGGGGGAGAGAGACCCAGTACTTC. It is translated as CASKTGGRETQYF. The V gene is TRBV24-1, the J gene TRBJ2-5; 8 nucleotides line up with TRBD1. V shed 11 bases, J shed 4 bases, and the junction held 8 bases outside the gene matches. The CDR3 covers 13 residues. Germline lookup yields CDR1 KGHDR and CDR2 SFDVKD.